Following are 9 T cell receptor beta chains from one sample sequenced in a study of cytotoxic CD8 clonotypes in ibrutinib-treated CLL. Sequencing was performed with immunoSEQ multiplex PCR; in TCRdb, only in-frame clones are kept and a portion is missing. The sample includes 200,000 or so clones, over 65% of them seen just once. The specimen comprised PBMCs, sampled after 12 months of ibrutinib treatment. These receptors originate from a human donor with chronic lymphocytic leukemia.

The V call is TRBV28, the J call TRBJ1-2, with D possibly TRBD1 on 6 matching bases. The V gene lost 6 bases and the J gene lost 4 bases, with 18 bases spanning the gap. Germline values: CDR1 MDHEN, CDR2 SYDVKM. This CDR3 spans 15 amino acids. The CDR3 nucleotides read TGTGCCAGCAGCTCAAAGCCGACAGGTGGCTATGGCTACACCTTC. Protein: CASSSKPTGGYGYTF.

This chain links TRBV6-5 with TRBJ1-2; the D is unclear. Deletions cut 7 bases from V and 3 bases from J, with 15 bases between. Germline V gives CDR1 MNHEY, CDR2 SVGAGI. CDR3 length: 14 amino acids. CDR3 bases: TGTGCCAGCAACCCACCCGGGTCCTACTATGGCTACACCTTC. Its protein product is CASNPPGSYYGYTF.

The chain carries TRBV6-1 and TRBJ2-7; 9 bases are shared with TRBD1. Germline V gene data show CDR1 as MNHNS and CDR2 as SASEGT. The CDR3 extends over 15 amino acids. Losses at the gene ends were 6 bases for V and 2 bases for J; bases not matched to a gene: 8. Written as DNA, the CDR3 is TGTGCCAGCAGGCCCGGGACAGGGATGCCCTACGAGCAGTACTTC. Protein product: CASRPGTGMPYEQYF.

V usage is TRBV6-5 and J usage is TRBJ1-6, with D hard to call. Germline V lookup: CDR1 MNHEY, CDR2 SVGAGI. There are 15 residues in the CDR3. V lost 0 bases and J lost 9, with 12 bases in between. The CDR3 sequence is CASSYSKLGFSPLHF. In DNA, the CDR3 is TGTGCCAGCAGTTACTCGAAGCTCGGGTTTTCACCCCTCCACTTT.

This rearrangement joins TRBV11-2 to TRBJ2-2; D possibly corresponds to TRBD1 (6 bases). CDR1 is SGHAT and CDR2 is FQNNGV in the germline V gene. The V and J ends lost 7 bases and 6 bases respectively, with 21 bases between them. The CDR3 covers 16 residues. The CDR3 is CASTPFGQIGAGELFF. In DNA, the CDR3 is TGTGCCAGCACCCCCTTCGGACAGATAGGGGCCGGGGAGCTGTTTTTT.

This clone showed up just a few times. The chain uses TRBV9 and TRBJ2-1, with TRBD2 as a possible D gene (6 bases). This CDR3 is built from 14 residues. The V gene's germline CDR1 is SGDLS and CDR2 YYNGEE. The V gene lost 4 bases and the J gene lost 11 bases, with 19 bases spanning the gap. The CDR3 DNA is TGTGCCAGCAGCCCCCGACTAGGAGGTAAAAAGCAGTTCTTC. Translated, it gives CASSPRLGGKKQFF.

The sample holds many counts of this clone. CDR3 region: CASSPRTGILNTQYF. DNA of the CDR3: TGTGCCAGCTCACCCCGGACAGGGATTTTGAATACGCAGTATTTT. The rearrangement links TRBV18 to TRBJ2-3, with 8 bases fitting TRBD1. This CDR3 is 15 amino acids long. V lost 3 bases to trimming and J lost 7 bases; unmatched junction nucleotides: 9. CDR1 is KGHSH and CDR2 is LQKENI in the germline V gene.

This CDR3 is CASSQHPSSGNTIYF. The CDR3 coding sequence is TGTGCCAGCAGCCAACATCCGTCCTCTGGAAACACCATATATTTT. This chain uses TRBV7-2 with TRBJ1-3; D is unclear. With 5 bases removed from V and 0 bases from J, the gap between germline ends came to 11 bases. CDR1 SGHTA and CDR2 FQGNSA come from the germline V gene. The CDR3 has 15 residues.

The chain recombines TRBV27 with TRBJ1-2, with D hard to call. The CDR3 extends over 14 amino acids. The V gene lost 6 bases and the J gene lost 0 bases, with 11 bases spanning the gap. Germline V gene lookup returns CDR1 MNHEY and CDR2 SMNVEV (reference sequence). The CDR3 protein is CASRPAIANYGYTF. Here the CDR3 DNA reads TGTGCCAGCAGGCCTGCGATAGCTAACTATGGCTACACCTTC.